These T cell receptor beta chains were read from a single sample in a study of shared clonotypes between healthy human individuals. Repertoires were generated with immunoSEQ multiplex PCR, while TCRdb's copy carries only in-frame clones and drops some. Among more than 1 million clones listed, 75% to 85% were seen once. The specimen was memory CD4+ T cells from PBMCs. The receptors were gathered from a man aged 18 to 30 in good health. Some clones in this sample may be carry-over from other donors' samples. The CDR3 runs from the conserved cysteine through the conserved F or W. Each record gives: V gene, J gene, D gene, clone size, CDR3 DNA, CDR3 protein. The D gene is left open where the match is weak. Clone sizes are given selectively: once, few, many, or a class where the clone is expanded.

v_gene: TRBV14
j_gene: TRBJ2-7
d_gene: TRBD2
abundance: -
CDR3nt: TGTGCCAGCAGTCGTATTGGACTAGCGGCCCCCTACGAGCAGTACTTC
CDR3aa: CASSRIGLAAPYEQYF

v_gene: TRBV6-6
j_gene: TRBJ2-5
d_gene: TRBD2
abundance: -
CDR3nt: TGTGCCAGCAGTTACAGTAGCGGGAGGGCCGGAGAGACCCAGTACTTC
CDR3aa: CASSYSSGRAGETQYF

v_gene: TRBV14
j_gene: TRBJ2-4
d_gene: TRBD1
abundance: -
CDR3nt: TGTGCCAGCAGCCCCGGGACAGGGGCAACCCCTCAGTACTTC
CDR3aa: CASSPGTGATPQYF

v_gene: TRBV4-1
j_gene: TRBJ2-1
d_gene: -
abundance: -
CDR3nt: TGCGCCAGCAGCCAAGTTGGGGGGCCTGAGCAGTTCTTC
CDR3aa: CASSQVGGPEQFF

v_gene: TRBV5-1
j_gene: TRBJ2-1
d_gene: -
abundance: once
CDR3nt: TGCGCCAGCAGCCCCGGATGGGGACTGTACAATGAGCAGTTCTTC
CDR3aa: CASSPGWGLYNEQFF

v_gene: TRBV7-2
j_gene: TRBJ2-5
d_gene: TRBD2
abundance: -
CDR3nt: TGTGCCAGCAGCTTAGGTGGGACTAGCGGCCAAGAGACCCAGTACTTC
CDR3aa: CASSLGGTSGQETQYF

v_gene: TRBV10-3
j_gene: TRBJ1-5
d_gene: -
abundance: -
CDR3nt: TGTGCCATCAGTGACAGGACAGTCAATCAGCCCCAGCATTTT
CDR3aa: CAISDRTVNQPQHF

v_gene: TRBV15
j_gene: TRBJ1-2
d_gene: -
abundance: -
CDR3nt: TGTGCCACACGAGAACAGGGAAGGAATGGCTACACCTTC
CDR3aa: CATREQGRNGYTF

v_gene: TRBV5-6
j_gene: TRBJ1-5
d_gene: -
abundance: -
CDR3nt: TGTGCCAGCAGCGCGGGGGAGGGACAGCCCCAGCATTTT
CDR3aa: CASSAGEGQPQHF

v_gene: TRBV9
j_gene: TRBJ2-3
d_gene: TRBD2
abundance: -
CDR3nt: TGTGCCAGCAGCGTAGGCGCGGGAGGCCCCCAGGGGACAGATACGCAGTATTTT
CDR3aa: CASSVGAGGPQGTDTQYF

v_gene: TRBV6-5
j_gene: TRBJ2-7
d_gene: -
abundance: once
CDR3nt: TGTGCCAGCAGTACGGTTGACAGTTACGAGCAGTACTTC
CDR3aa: CASSTVDSYEQYF

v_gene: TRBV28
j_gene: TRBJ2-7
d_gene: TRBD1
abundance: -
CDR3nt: TGTGCCAGCAGTCTTACAGGGGAAACCTACGAGCAGTACTTC
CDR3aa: CASSLTGETYEQYF

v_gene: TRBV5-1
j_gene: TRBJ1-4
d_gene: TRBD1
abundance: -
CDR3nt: TGCGCCAGCAGCAAAAACCAGGGGGCCAAAACTAATGAAAAACTGTTTTTT
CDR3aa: CASSKNQGAKTNEKLFF

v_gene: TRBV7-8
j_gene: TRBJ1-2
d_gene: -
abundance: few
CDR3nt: TGTGCCAGCAGCTCAGGACAGACCCCCTATGGCTACACCTTC
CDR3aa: CASSSGQTPYGYTF

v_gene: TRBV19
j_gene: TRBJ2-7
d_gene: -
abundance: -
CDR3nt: TGTGCCAGTAGTATATTCCCCGACAGTGAAGGCTACGAGCAGTACTTC
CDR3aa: CASSIFPDSEGYEQYF

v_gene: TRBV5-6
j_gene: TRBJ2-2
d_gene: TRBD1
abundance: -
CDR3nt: TGTGCCAGCAGCATCTCGGGACAGGGTTGGACCGGGGAGCTGTTTTTT
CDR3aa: CASSISGQGWTGELFF

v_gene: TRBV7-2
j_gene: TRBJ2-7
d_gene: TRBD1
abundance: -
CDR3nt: TGTGCCAGCAGCCGGGACAGGGCCTACGAGCAGTACTTC
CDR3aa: CASSRDRAYEQYF